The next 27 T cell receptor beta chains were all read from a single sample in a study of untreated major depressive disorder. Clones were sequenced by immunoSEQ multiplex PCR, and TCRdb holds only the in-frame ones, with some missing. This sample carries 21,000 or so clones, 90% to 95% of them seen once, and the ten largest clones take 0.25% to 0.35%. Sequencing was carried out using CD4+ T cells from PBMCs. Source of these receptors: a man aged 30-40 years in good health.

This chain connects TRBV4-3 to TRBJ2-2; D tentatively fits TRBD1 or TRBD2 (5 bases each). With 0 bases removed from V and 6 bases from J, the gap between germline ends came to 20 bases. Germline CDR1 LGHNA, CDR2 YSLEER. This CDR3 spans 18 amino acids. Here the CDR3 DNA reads TGCGCCAGCAGCCAAGATAATAACGGGGCATGGGTCTCCGGGGAGCTGTTTTTT. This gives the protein CASSQDNNGAWVSGELFF.

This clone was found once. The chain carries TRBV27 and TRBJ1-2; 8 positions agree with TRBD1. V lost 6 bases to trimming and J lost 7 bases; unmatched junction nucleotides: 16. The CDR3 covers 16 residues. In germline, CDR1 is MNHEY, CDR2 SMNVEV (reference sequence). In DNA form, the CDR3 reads TGTGCCAGCAGCCTCACCCCGGGGGCAGGGGGCCGTGGCTACACCTTC. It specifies CASSLTPGAGGRGYTF.

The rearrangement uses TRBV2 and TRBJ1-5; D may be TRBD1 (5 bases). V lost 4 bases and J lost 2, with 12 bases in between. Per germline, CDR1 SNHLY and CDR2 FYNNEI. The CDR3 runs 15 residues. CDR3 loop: CASSGRRVGNQPQHF. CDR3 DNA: TGTGCCAGCAGTGGTCGCAGGGTAGGCAATCAGCCCCAGCATTTT.

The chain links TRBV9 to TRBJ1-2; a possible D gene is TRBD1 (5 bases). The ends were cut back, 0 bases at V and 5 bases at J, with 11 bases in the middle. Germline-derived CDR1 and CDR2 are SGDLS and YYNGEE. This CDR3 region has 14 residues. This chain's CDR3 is CASSVGTEGYGYTF. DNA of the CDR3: TGTGCCAGCAGCGTAGGAACGGAGGGGTATGGCTACACCTTC.

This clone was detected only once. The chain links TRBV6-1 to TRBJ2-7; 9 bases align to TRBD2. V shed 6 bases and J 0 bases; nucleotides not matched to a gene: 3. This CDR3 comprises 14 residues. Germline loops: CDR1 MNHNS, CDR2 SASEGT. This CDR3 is CASSLAGPSYEQYF. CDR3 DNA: TGTGCCAGCAGCCTAGCGGGACCCTCCTACGAGCAGTACTTC.

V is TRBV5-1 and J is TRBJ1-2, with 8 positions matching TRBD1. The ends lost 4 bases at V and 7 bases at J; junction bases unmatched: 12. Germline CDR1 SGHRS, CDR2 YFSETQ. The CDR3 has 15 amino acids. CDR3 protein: CASSAQPGTGFGYTF. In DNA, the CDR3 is TGCGCCAGCAGCGCCCAACCCGGGACAGGCTTTGGCTACACCTTC.

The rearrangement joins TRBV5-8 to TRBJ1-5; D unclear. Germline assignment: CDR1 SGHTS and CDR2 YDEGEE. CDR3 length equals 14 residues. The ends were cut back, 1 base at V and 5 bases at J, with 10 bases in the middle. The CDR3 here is CASSLYEGHQPQHF. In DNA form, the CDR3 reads TGTGCCAGCAGCTTGTACGAGGGCCATCAGCCCCAGCATTTT.

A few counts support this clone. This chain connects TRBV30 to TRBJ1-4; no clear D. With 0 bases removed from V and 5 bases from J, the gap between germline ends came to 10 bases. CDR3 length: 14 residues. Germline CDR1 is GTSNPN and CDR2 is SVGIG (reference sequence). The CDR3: CAWSVRVVNEKLFF. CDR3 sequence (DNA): TGTGCCTGGAGTGTACGGGTGGTGAATGAAAAACTGTTTTTT. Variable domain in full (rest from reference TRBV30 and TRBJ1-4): SQTIHQWPATLVQPVGSPLSLECTVEGTSNPNLYWYRQAAGRGLQLLFYSVGIGQISSEVPQNLSASRPQDRQFILSSKKLLLSDSGFYLCAWSVRVVNEKLFFGSGTQLSVL.

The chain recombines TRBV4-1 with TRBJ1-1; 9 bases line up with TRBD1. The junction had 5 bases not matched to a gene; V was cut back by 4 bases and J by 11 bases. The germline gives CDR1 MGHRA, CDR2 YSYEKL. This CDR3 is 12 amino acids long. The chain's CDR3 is CASSRGQGNAFF. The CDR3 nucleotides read TGCGCCAGCAGCCGCGGACAGGGGAACGCTTTCTTT.

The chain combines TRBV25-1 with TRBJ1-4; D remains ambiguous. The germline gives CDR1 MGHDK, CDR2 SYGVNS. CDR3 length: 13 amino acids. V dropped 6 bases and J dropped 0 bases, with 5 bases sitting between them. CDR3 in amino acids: CASRRATNEKLFF. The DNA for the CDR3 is TGTGCCAGCAGGAGGGCAACTAATGAAAAACTGTTTTTT.

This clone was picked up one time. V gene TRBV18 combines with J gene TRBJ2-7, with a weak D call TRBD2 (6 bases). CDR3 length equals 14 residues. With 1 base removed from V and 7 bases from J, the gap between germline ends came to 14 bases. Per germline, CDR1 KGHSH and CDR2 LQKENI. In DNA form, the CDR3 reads TGTGCCAGCTCACCACGGCTAGCGCTTAAGGAGCAGTACTTC. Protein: CASSPRLALKEQYF.

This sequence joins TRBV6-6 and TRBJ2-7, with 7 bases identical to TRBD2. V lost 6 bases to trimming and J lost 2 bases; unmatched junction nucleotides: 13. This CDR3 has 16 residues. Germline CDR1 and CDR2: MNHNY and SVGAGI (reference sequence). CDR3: CASSSYGASGTYEQYF. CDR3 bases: TGTGCCAGCAGCTCGTATGGGGCTAGCGGCACCTACGAGCAGTACTTC.

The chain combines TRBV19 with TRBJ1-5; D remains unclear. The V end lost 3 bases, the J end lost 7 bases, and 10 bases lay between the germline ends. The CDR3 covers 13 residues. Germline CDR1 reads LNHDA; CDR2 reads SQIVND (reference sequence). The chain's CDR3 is CASSMDRVQPQHF. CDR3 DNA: TGTGCCAGTAGTATGGACCGAGTGCAGCCCCAGCATTTT. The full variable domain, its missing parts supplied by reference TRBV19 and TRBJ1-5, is DGGITQSPKYLFRKEGQNVTLSCEQNLNHDAMYWYRQDPGQGLRLIYYSQIVNDFQKGDIAEGYSVSREKKESFPLTVTSAQKNPTAFYLCASSMDRVQPQHFGDGTRLSIL.

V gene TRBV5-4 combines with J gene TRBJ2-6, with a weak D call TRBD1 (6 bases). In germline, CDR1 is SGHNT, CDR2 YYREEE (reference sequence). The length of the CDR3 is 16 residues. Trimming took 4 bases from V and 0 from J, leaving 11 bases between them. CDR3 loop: CASSRDTSSGANVLTF. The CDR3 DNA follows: TGTGCCAGCAGCCGGGACACCTCCTCTGGGGCCAACGTCCTGACTTTC.

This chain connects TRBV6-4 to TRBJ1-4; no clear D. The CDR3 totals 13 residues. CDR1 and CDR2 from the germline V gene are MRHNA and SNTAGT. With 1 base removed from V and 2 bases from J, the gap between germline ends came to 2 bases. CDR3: CASSDFTNEKLFF. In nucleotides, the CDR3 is TGTGCCAGCAGTGACTTTACTAATGAAAAACTGTTTTTT.

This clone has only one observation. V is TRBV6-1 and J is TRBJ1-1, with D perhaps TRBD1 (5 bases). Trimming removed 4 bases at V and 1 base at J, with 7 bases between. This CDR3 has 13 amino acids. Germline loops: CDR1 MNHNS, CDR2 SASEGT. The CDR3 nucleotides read TGTGCCAGCAGTGTGCAGGGGAACACTGAAGCTTTCTTT. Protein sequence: CASSVQGNTEAFF.

CDR3 coding DNA: TGTGCCAGCAGGCCTGCGTGGGGGACAGGGTATCAGCCCCAGCATTTT. The encoded protein is CASRPAWGTGYQPQHF. The chain links TRBV27 to TRBJ1-5, with TRBD1 identical over 9 bases. Trimming at V came to 6 bases and at J to 5 bases, leaving 11 bases not matched to a gene. Germline assignment: CDR1 MNHEY and CDR2 SMNVEV (reference sequence). The CDR3 runs to 16 residues.

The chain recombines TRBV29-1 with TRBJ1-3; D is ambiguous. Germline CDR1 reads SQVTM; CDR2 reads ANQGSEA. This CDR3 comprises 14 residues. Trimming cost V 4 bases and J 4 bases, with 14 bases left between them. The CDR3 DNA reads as TGCAGCGTTGCAAGATCCGGGTTAGGAAACACCATATATTTT. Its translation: CSVARSGLGNTIYF.

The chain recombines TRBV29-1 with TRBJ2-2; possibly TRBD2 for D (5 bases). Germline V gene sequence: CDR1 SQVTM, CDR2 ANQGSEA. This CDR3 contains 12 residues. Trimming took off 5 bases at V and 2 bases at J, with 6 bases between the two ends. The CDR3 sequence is CSVRTNTGELFF. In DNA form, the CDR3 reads TGCAGCGTTCGGACTAACACCGGGGAGCTGTTTTTT.

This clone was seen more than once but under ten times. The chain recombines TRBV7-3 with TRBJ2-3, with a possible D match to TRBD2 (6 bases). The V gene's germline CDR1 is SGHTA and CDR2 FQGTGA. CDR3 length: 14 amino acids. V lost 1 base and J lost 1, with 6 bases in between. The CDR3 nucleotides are TGTGCCAGCAGCTTAATAGCGGGCACAGATACGCAGTATTTT. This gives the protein CASSLIAGTDTQYF. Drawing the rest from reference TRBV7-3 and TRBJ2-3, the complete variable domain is GAGVSQTPSNKVTEKGKYVELRCDPISGHTALYWYRQSLGQGPEFLIYFQGTGAADDSGLPNDRFFAVRPEGSVSTLKIQRTERGDSAVYLCASSLIAGTDTQYFGPGTRLTVL.

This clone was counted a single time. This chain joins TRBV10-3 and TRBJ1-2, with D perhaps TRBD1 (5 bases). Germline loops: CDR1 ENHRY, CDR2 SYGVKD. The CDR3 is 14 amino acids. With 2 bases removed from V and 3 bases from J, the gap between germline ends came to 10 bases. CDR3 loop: CAISELRADYGYTF. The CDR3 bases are TGTGCCATCAGTGAGCTCAGGGCGGACTATGGCTACACCTTC.

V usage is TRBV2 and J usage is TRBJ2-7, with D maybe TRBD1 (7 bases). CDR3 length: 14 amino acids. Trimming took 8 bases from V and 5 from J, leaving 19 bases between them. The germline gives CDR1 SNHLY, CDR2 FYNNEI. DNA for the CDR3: TGTGCCAGCGGAGGGGGCAGGGGAGACCACGAGCAGTACTTC. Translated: CASGGGRGDHEQYF.

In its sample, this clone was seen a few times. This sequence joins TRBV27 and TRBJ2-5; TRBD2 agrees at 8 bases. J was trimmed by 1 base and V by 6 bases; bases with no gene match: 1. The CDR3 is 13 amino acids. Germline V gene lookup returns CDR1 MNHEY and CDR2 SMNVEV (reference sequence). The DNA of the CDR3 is TGTGCCAGCAGGGCGGGGGGCCAAGAGACCCAGTACTTC. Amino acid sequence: CASRAGGQETQYF.

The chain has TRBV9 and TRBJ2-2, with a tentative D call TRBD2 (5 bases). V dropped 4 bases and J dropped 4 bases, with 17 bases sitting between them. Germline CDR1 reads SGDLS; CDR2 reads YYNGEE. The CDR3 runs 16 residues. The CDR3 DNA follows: TGTGCCAGCAGCCCCCAAGGCATGGGAGTCACCGGGGAGCTGTTTTTT. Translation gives CASSPQGMGVTGELFF.

The CDR3 reads CASSLWGRETQYF. The CDR3, as DNA: TGTGCCAGCAGTTTATGGGGACGGGAGACCCAGTACTTC. The chain joins TRBV27 to TRBJ2-5; D tentatively fits TRBD1 or TRBD2 (5 bases each). V shed 1 base and J shed 5 bases, with 8 bases lying between them. The germline CDR1 and CDR2 sequences are MNHEY and SMNVEV (reference sequence). The CDR3 is made up of 13 amino acids.

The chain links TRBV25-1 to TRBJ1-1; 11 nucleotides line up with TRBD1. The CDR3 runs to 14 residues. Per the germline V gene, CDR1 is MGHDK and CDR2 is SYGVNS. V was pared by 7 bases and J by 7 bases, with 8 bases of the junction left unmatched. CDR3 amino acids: CASTPDRGPGEAFF. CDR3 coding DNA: TGTGCCAGCACCCCGGACAGGGGGCCGGGTGAAGCTTTCTTT. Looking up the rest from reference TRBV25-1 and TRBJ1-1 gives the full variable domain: EADIYQTPRYLVIGTGKKITLECSQTMGHDKMYWYQQDPGMELHLIHYSYGVNSTEKGDLSSESTVSRIRTEHFPLTLESARPSHTSQYLCASTPDRGPGEAFFGQGTRLTVV.

The CDR3 loop is CASRWDSQTYEQYF. The DNA for the CDR3 is TGTGCCAGCAGATGGGACTCCCAGACCTACGAGCAGTACTTC. The rearrangement joins TRBV2 to TRBJ2-7; tentative D call: TRBD2 (6 bases). Germline assignment: CDR1 SNHLY and CDR2 FYNNEI. V gave up 6 bases and J gave up 2 bases, with 14 bases separating them. This CDR3 comprises 14 residues.